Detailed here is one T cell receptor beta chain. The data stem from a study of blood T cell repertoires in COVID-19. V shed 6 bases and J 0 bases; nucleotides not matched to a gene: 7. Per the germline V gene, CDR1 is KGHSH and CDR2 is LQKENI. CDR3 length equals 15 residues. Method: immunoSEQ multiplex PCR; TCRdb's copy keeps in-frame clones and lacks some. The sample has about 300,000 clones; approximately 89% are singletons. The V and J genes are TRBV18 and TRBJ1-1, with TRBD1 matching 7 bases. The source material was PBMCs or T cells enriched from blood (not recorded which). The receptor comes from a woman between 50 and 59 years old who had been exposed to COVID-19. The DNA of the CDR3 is TGTGCCAGCTCGCAGACAGGGATCATGAACACTGAAGCTTTCTTT. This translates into CASSQTGIMNTEAFF. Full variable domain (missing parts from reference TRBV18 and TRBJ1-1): NAGVMQNPRHLVRRRGQEARLRCSPMKGHSHVYWYRQLPEEGLKFMVYLQKENIIDESGMPKERFSAEFPKEGPSILRIQQVVRGDSAAYFCASSQTGIMNTEAFFGQGTRLTVV.